What follows are 14 T cell receptor beta chains derived from one specimen sequenced in a study of radiotherapy plus CTLA-4 blockade in lung cancer (dated by TCRdb to the late 2010s). The library was made by the immunoSEQ multiplex PCR assay. Imported from immuneACCESS, the table was reduced by TCRdb to in-frame sequences with V and J called. These copies leave out some clones; in studies compared against another copy, an unresolved V gene accounts for under half, and the cause of the remainder is not known. The sample data list 45,000 to 55,000 clones, and approximately 85% of these were observed just once. Approximately 3.5% of the sample goes to the ten largest clones. Sequencing was performed on peripheral blood, taken from a patient treated with radiotherapy plus ipilimumab. The receptors come from a human donor with non-small cell lung cancer who had stable disease on radiotherapy plus ipilimumab.

The sample holds one count of this clone. The chain recombines TRBV19 with TRBJ2-2; TRBD2 might be the D (6 bases). The CDR3 sequence is 17 residues long. Germline CDR1 and CDR2: LNHDA and SQIVND (reference sequence). V lost 4 bases to trimming and J lost 5 bases, with 20 bases between them. DNA of the CDR3: TGTGCCAGTAGTAGGGGGAGACTCGGGGGTTGGACCGGGGAGCTGTTTTTT. Protein sequence: CASSRGRLGGWTGELFF.

This clone turned up a few times. This CDR3 fails to terminate in the conserved phenylalanine or tryptophan, so it likely reflects a read error. The limits of the CDR3 on the DNA are not certain, so only TCRdb's listed CDR3 is given. V and J are TRBV19 and TRBJ2-7; whether TRBD2, the table's D call, matches the DNA was not checked. Per germline, CDR1 LNHDA and CDR2 SQIVND (reference sequence). The CDR3 totals 8 residues, both ends included. CDR3 sequence: CASSTRSI.

The V and J genes are TRBV7-2 and TRBJ2-1; 9 nucleotides line up with TRBD2. V was clipped by 1 base and J by 4 bases; unmatched bases: 14. This CDR3 spans 19 amino acids. CDR1 and CDR2 from the germline V gene are SGHTA and FQGNSA. CDR3 DNA: TGTGCCAGCAGCTTAGACCCCCATTATAGCGGGAGCGTTTACAATGAGCAGTTCTTC. This codes for CASSLDPHYSGSVYNEQFF.

The V and J genes are TRBV7-2 and TRBJ2-2; perhaps TRBD2 as D (5 bases). There are 16 residues in the CDR3. V was pared by 1 base and J by 4 bases, with 13 bases between. Germline V CDR1 and CDR2: SGHTA, FQGNSA. The CDR3, as DNA: TGTGCCAGCAGCTTAGTAGTACGGGAAGGCACCGGGGAGCTGTTTTTT. Amino acids: CASSLVVREGTGELFF.

The V call is TRBV7-2, the J call TRBJ2-5; 12 bases map to TRBD2. The J call may be wrong; the DNA end is better matched by TRBJ2-7. This CDR3 comprises 15 residues. CDR1 SGHTA and CDR2 FQGNSA come from the germline V gene. The CDR3 spells CASSSGLAGTYEQYF. The CDR3 DNA sequence: TGTGCCAGCAGCTCAGGACTAGCGGGAACTTACGAGCAGTACTTC.

This sequence joins TRBV6-6 and TRBJ2-7, with 10 nucleotides matching TRBD1. There are 16 residues in the CDR3. Looked up from germline, CDR1 is MNHNY and CDR2 is SVGAGI (reference sequence). Trimming took 0 bases from V and 7 from J; bases not matched to a gene: 9. Written as DNA, the CDR3 is TGTGCCAGCAGTTACTCGTGGTCGGGACAGGGGCAGGAGCAGTACTTC. Translated: CASSYSWSGQGQEQYF.

The gene calls are TRBV11-2 and TRBJ2-5; no clear D. Germline-derived CDR1 and CDR2 are SGHAT and FQNNGV. V was cut by 0 bases and J by 5 bases, with 4 bases left in between. This CDR3 comprises 12 residues. The CDR3 region has the DNA TGTGCCAGCAGCTTAGATCGGGAGACCCAGTACTTC. This encodes CASSLDRETQYF.

V is TRBV27 and J is TRBJ2-4; D may be TRBD1 (6 bases). CDR1 and CDR2 from the germline V gene are MNHEY and SMNVEV (reference sequence). The CDR3 contains 15 residues. V was shortened by 6 bases and J by 0 bases, with 12 bases between the two germline ends. The CDR3 here is CASSPNRVAKNIQYF. DNA of the CDR3: TGTGCCAGCAGCCCAAACAGGGTAGCCAAAAACATTCAGTACTTC.

The chain employs TRBV27 and TRBJ2-1; 11 bases line up with TRBD2. The CDR3 loop spans 15 amino acids. The V and J ends lost 2 bases and 5 bases, in that order; junction bases with no gene match: 2. Germline V gene lookup returns CDR1 MNHEY and CDR2 SMNVEV (reference sequence). The CDR3 sequence is CASSLGTSGNNEQFF. The CDR3 DNA follows: TGTGCCAGCAGTTTAGGGACTAGCGGAAACAATGAGCAGTTCTTC.

The J gene is TRBJ2-1, the V gene TRBV27, with 13 bases aligning to TRBD2. This CDR3 spans 18 amino acids. J gave up 0 bases and V 5 bases, and 7 bases lay outside the gene matches. Germline V gene lookup returns CDR1 MNHEY and CDR2 SMNVEV (reference sequence). For the CDR3, the DNA is TGTGCCAGCAGTCCTGGGACTAGCGGGACGGACTCCTACAATGAGCAGTTCTTC. Its protein is CASSPGTSGTDSYNEQFF.

The rearrangement joins TRBV11-2 to TRBJ2-7; TRBD2 aligns across 13 bases. Germline V gene sequence: CDR1 SGHAT, CDR2 FQNNGV. V was pared by 5 bases and J by 0 bases, with 4 bases of the junction left unmatched. This CDR3 is 16 amino acids long. This chain's CDR3 is CASSPGLAGFSYEQYF. The CDR3 DNA sequence: TGTGCCAGCAGCCCGGGACTAGCGGGGTTCTCCTACGAGCAGTACTTC.

The chain employs TRBV19 and TRBJ2-7; the match to TRBD1 covers 7 bases. CDR3 size: 15 residues. The germline gives CDR1 LNHDA, CDR2 SQIVND (reference sequence). V gave up 6 bases and J gave up 2 bases; unmatched junction bases: 10. CDR3 residues: CASRTTQGPTYEQYF. As DNA, the CDR3 is TGTGCCAGTAGGACGACACAGGGGCCAACCTACGAGCAGTACTTC.

The V call is TRBV9, the J call TRBJ1-1; D is undetermined. The CDR3 contains 15 residues. V was pared by 2 bases and J by 5 bases, with 16 bases between. Germline V CDR1 and CDR2: SGDLS, YYNGEE. The CDR3 loop is CASSVSSRHPTEAFF. CDR3 DNA: TGTGCCAGCAGCGTTAGTTCGAGACATCCGACTGAAGCTTTCTTT.

The V call is TRBV11-2, the J call TRBJ2-2; 11 positions agree with TRBD2. The J segment lost 2 bases and the V segment lost 5 bases, leaving 4 bases of the junction unmatched. The CDR3 totals 16 residues. Germline-derived CDR1 and CDR2 are SGHAT and FQNNGV. CDR3 nucleotide sequence: TGTGCCAGCAGCCGAGGACTAGCGGGTAACACCGGGGAGCTGTTTTTT. Protein: CASSRGLAGNTGELFF.